This T cell receptor beta chain comes out of a study of T cell responses to AZD1222 COVID-19 vaccine. Points on this clone: As yet, its antigen is unknown.

The protocol was immunoSEQ multiplex PCR, while the TCRdb copy is restricted to in-frame clones and leaves out a portion. The sample lists about 59,000 clones; about 91% were seen once. Study observations and caveats: Spike-specific TCR breadth and depth rose after two AZD1222 doses.

This CDR3 spans 14 amino acids. Trimming took 4 bases from V and 3 from J, leaving 10 bases between them. Germline V gives CDR1 SNHLY, CDR2 FYNNEI. The sample consisted of peripheral blood, taken 28 days after the second AZD1222 dose. The clonotype comes from an adult who received the AZD1222 COVID-19 vaccine. The chain links TRBV2 to TRBJ1-5, with D possibly being TRBD1 (5 bases). CDR3 nucleotides: TGTGCCAGCAGTGGGGGCAGGGACAATCAGCCCCAGCATTTT. This sequence encodes CASSGGRDNQPQHF.